These T cell receptor beta chains were read from a single sample in a study of T cell responses to AZD1222 COVID-19 vaccine. Produced via immunoSEQ multiplex PCR; TCRdb's table is partial and in-frame only. Of some 150,000 clones in the sample, approximately 88% were seen once. The sample in question was peripheral blood, obtained on day 0 of AZD1222 vaccination. The receptor set was obtained from an adult in good health. Each CDR3 is given with its conserved first and last residue.

J gene,V gene,CDR3 protein
TRBJ1-1,TRBV4-1,CASSQDWWDTEAFF
TRBJ1-2,TRBV30,CARTRQGHGYTF
TRBJ2-1,TRBV11-1,CASSPGGNEQFF
TRBJ1-2,TRBV6-5,CASSLGTGSGYGYTF
TRBJ1-1,TRBV7-9,CASSAGTNTEAFF
TRBJ1-1,TRBV7-9,CASSPRDSPNTEAFF
TRBJ2-1,TRBV18,CASSLGLAGDNEQFF
TRBJ1-1,TRBV6-6,CASSYSRGAGDAFF
TRBJ2-7,TRBV10-3,CAISRSSYEQYF
TRBJ1-1,TRBV27,CASSLGGGNTEAFF
TRBJ1-5,TRBV28,CASTLFSNQPQHF
TRBJ1-5,TRBV19,CASRKTGDYQPQHF
TRBJ2-1,TRBV7-3,CASSPLSSGRNEQFF
TRBJ1-1,TRBV7-9,CASSFGVPEAFF
TRBJ2-5,TRBV19,CASSMDTPGRETQYF
TRBJ1-1,TRBV6-5,CASSPLSGGWAFF
TRBJ1-6,TRBV6-2/TRBV6-3,CASSYSDRGKGPLHF
TRBJ1-2,TRBV6-5,CASHRRGPGYGYTF
TRBJ2-5,TRBV4-2,CASSPPRGRGQETQYF
TRBJ2-3,TRBV18,CASSDRADTQYF
TRBJ2-3,TRBV19,CASSSGGTEQYF
TRBJ1-2,TRBV3-1/TRBV3-2,CASSHLGGQVSYGYTF
TRBJ1-5,TRBV20-1,CSASRRNSNQPQHF
TRBJ2-6,TRBV27,CASSLLLTGANVLTF
TRBJ2-5,TRBV9,CASSAVPIASGGARETQYF
TRBJ1-2,TRBV4-2,CASSLDLQRNYGYTF
TRBJ1-5,TRBV6-1,CASSDVGGSQPQHF
TRBJ1-2,TRBV28,CASSQINRGWYGYTF
TRBJ1-5,TRBV19,CASSIDSQPQHF
TRBJ2-1,TRBV28,CASSFQGLAGGYNEQFF
TRBJ2-7,TRBV5-4,CASSSPGTGGYEQYF
TRBJ1-5,TRBV2,CASCKFPNQPQHF
TRBJ2-1,TRBV5-1,CASSYKGNEQFF
TRBJ2-7,TRBV5-1,CASREQGANEQYF
TRBJ2-1,TRBV29-1,CSAQLGYNEQFF
TRBJ2-7,TRBV6-2/TRBV6-3,CASSSKDRGYVYEQYF
TRBJ1-5,TRBV18,CASSPIPTGRGNQPQHF
TRBJ2-1,TRBV13,CASNLGFRADEQFF
TRBJ2-1,TRBV14,CASSQRNAGIDEQFF
TRBJ2-7,TRBV4-1,CASSQETSGSYEQYF
TRBJ1-2,TRBV13,CASSPQDGPNYGYTF
TRBJ2-3,TRBV6-6,CASSYTGRTDTQYF
TRBJ2-3,TRBV7-3,CASSFEFSTDTQYF
TRBJ2-7,TRBV6-2/TRBV6-3,CASSYSGTDGSYEQYF
TRBJ1-5,TRBV6-5,CASMYYRDGGPQHF
TRBJ2-3,TRBV5-4,CASSDRTRRTDTQYF
TRBJ2-2,TRBV21-1,CAGSLGGVSNTGELFF
TRBJ1-1,TRBV29-1,CSVKDTNTEAFF
TRBJ2-7,TRBV5-6,CASSPPDPAYEQYF
TRBJ2-7,TRBV6-6,CASSDTYEQYF
TRBJ2-3,TRBV28,CASSFPRGVLTDTQYF
TRBJ2-2,TRBV5-1,CASSVGQGNTGELFF
TRBJ1-5,TRBV15,CATSRDRGTSEPQHF
TRBJ2-3,TRBV24-1,CATSDLGADHTDTQYF
TRBJ1-1,TRBV30,CAWMGGNAEAFF
TRBJ1-3,TRBV7-2,CASSLMSGGLGNTIYF
TRBJ2-3,TRBV2,CASSDVGRTDTQYF